The text below deals with one TCR beta chain. Its antigen remains unidentified. No base qualities exist here, and no much larger clone lies one base off it. The immunoSEQ Assay, a bias-controlled multiplex PCR, was used to amplify TCRbeta CDR3 regions from genomic DNA. The published analysis was carried out like this. The number of nucleated cells in each sample was estimated from the amplification of reference gene primers within the assay. To quantify the absolute abundance of each unique TCRbeta CDR3 rearrangement, sequence reads were collapsed and filtered. For each sample, productive Simpson clonality was calculated by taking the square root of Simpson's diversity index across productive rearrangements. The table was pulled from immuneACCESS by TCRdb, which kept in-frame rearrangements only. Such tables lose some clones; where checked, under half of the loss comes from unresolved V genes, and the rest has no known cause. The V and J calls and the clone size are those of that table, but D and trimming were determined from the DNA. Recorded for this sample are 160,000 or so clones; 75% to 85% of them occurred a single time. The top ten clonotypes cover 11% of the sample.

Taken from the germline V gene (reference sequence), the CDR1 and CDR2 loops are DFQATT and SNEGSKA. From its cysteine to its phenylalanine, the CDR3 spans 10 amino acids. The sequence is cut down to CDR3 DNA, 30 bases in frame from base 1. The junction shows trimming of 7 bases on V and 7 bases on J, plus 7 bases between the germline ends. The sample is drawn from a study of blood T cell repertoires in COVID-19 (dated by TCRdb to 2020 to 2021). Broadly, across the study: The collaborator samples originated in the United States, Italy and Spain and spanned the acute and convalescent phases of COVID-19. The material from the prospective study consisted of cDNA or gDNA derived from T cells, B-cell-depleted T cells, or PBMCs. Where available, HLA class I and class II types were obtained from metadata supplied by the sample provider rather than from assay-based typing. The samples were drawn from two sources: the first 160 participants of the ongoing ImmuneRACE study, and 1,254 subjects contributed by 6 global collaborators. Deeply sampled blood TCRbeta repertoires from subjects exposed to, actively infected with, or recovered from COVID-19 were included in the dataset. Nearly every sample came with metadata listing a de-identified subject ID, COVID-19 status, age in years and sex. A freely available public database, intended as a resource for researchers studying the immune response to SARS-CoV-2, is where the repertoires were released. Findings and caveats that apply to the study as a whole: The amount of clinical and demographic metadata varied by source and participant and was provided uncurated.

Whole blood was collected in K2EDTA tubes by collaborating institutions according to the institutions' own protocols. For TCRbeta analysis, collaborators shipped samples as frozen whole blood, isolated PBMCs, or DNA extracted from either of those sample types. This TCR came from a human donor in a cohort sampled during active COVID-19. Sequencing was carried out using peripheral blood. The V and J segments used are TRBV20-1 and TRBJ2-2; no D segment can be confidently identified. Here the CDR3 is given as CSGGNGELFF. The bases read TGCAGTGGCGGAAACGGGGAGCTGTTTTTT.